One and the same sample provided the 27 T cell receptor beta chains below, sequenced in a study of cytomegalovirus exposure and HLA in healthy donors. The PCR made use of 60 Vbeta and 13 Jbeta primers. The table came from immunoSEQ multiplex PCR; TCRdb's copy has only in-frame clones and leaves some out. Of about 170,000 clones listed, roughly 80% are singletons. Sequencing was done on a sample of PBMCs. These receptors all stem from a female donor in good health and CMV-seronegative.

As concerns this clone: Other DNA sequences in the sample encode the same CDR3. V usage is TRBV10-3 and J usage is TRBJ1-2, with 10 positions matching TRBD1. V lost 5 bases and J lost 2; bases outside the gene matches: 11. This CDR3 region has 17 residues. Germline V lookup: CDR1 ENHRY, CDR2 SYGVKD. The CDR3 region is CAISSSLGQGENYGYTF. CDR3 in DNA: TGTGCCATCAGTTCTTCCCTAGGACAGGGGGAAAACTATGGCTACACCTTC.

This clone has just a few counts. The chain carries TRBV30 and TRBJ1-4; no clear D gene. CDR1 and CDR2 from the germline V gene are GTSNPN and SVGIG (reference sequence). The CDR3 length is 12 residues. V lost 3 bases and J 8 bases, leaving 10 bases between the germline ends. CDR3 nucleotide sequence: TGTGCCTGGAGAACCGACTGGGAAAAACTGTTTTTT. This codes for CAWRTDWEKLFF.

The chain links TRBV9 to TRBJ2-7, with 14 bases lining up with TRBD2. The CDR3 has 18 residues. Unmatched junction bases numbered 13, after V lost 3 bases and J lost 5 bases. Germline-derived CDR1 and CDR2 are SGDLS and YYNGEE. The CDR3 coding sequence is TGTGCCAGCAGCGCGGGGGGACTAGCGGGGGAGTACCGCCACGAGCAGTACTTC. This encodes CASSAGGLAGEYRHEQYF. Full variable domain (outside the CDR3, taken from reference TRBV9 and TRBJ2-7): DSGVTQTPKHLITATGQRVTLRCSPRSGDLSVYWYQQSLDQGLQFLIQYYNGEERAKGNILERFSAQQFPDLHSELNLSSLELGDSALYFCASSAGGLAGEYRHEQYFGPGTRLTVT.

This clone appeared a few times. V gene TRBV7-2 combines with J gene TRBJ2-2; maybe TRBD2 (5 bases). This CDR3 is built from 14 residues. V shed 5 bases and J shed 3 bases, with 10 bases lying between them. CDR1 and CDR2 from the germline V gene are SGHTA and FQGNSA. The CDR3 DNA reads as TGTGCCAGCAGCGGCGTGGGAGACACCGGGGAGCTGTTTTTT. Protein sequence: CASSGVGDTGELFF.

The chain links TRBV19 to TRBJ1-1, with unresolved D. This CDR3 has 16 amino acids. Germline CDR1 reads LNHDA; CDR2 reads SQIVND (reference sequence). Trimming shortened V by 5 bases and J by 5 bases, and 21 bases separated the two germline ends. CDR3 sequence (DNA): TGTGCCAGTAGTTTCCGACCGATTCCTACGGAGACTGAAGCTTTCTTT. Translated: CASSFRPIPTETEAFF.

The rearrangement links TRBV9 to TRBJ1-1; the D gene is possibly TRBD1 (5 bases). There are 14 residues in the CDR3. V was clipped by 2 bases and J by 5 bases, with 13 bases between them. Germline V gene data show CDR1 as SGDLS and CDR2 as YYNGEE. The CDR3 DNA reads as TGTGCCAGCAGCGTCCAGGGTGAAAGGACTGAAGCTTTCTTT. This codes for CASSVQGERTEAFF.

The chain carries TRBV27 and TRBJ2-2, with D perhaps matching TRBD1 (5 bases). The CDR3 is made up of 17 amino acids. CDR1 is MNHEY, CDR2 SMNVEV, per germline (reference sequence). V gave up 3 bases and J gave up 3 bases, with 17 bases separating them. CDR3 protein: CASSFFMAGRDTGELFF. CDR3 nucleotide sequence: TGTGCCAGCAGTTTTTTCATGGCCGGCAGGGACACCGGGGAGCTGTTTTTT.

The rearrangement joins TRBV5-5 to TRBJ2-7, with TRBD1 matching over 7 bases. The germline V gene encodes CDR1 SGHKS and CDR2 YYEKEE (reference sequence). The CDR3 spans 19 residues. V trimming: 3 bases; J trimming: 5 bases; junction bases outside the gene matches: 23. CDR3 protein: CASSSHRLSRQGLPNEQYF. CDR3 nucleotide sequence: TGTGCCAGCAGCTCCCACCGGCTCTCACGACAGGGTTTGCCGAACGAGCAGTACTTC.

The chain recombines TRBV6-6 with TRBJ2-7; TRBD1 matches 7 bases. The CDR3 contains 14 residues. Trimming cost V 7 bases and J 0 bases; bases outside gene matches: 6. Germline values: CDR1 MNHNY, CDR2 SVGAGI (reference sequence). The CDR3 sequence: CASTGQVSSYEQYF. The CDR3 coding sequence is TGTGCCAGCACCGGACAGGTTAGCTCCTACGAGCAGTACTTC.

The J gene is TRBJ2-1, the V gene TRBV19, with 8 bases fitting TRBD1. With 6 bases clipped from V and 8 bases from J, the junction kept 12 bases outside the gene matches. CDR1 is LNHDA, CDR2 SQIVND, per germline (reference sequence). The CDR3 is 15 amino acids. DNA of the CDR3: TGTGCCAGTAGCCATCCAGGGGGCCGATGGGATGAGCAGTTCTTC. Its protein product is CASSHPGGRWDEQFF. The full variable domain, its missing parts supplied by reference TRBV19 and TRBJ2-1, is DGGITQSPKYLFRKEGQNVTLSCEQNLNHDAMYWYRQDPGQGLRLIYYSQIVNDFQKGDIAEGYSVSREKKESFPLTVTSAQKNPTAFYLCASSHPGGRWDEQFFGPGTRLTVL.

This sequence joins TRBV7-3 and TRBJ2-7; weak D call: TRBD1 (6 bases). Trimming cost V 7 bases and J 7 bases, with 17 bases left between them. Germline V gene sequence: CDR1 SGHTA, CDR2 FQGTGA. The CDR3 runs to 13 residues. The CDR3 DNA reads TGTGCCAGCACCGATGGACAGACGGGAGAGCAGTACTTC. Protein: CASTDGQTGEQYF.

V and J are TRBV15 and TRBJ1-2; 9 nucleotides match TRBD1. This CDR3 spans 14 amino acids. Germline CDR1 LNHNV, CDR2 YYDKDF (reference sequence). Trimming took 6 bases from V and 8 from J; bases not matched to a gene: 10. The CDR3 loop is CATSPRQGVRGYTF. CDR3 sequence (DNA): TGTGCCACCAGTCCGCGACAGGGGGTGCGAGGCTACACCTTC.

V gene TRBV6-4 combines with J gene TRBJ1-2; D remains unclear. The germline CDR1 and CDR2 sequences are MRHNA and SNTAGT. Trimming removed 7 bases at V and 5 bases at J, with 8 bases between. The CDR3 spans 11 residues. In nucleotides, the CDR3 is TGTGCCAGCATGCGGGGTTATGGCTACACCTTC. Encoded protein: CASMRGYGYTF.

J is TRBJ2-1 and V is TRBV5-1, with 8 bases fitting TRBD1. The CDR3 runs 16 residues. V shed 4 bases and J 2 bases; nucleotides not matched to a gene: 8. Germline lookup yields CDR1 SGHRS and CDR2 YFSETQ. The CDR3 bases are TGCGCCAGCAGCGACGCCACCAGGGGGCCCTACAATGAGCAGTTCTTC. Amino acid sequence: CASSDATRGPYNEQFF.

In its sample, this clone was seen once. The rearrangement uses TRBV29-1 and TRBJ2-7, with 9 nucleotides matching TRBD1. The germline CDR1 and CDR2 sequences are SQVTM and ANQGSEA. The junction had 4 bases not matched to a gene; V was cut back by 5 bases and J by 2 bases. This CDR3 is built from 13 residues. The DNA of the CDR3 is TGCAGCGTTAGCGGGGACAGGGCCTACGAGCAGTACTTC. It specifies CSVSGDRAYEQYF.

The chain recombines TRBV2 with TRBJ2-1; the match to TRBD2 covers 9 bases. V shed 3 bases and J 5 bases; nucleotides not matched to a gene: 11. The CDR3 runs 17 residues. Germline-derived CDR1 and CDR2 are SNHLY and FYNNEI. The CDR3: CASSDPGLAGLHNEQFF. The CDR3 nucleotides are TGTGCCAGCAGTGACCCCGGGCTAGCGGGGCTACACAATGAGCAGTTCTTC.

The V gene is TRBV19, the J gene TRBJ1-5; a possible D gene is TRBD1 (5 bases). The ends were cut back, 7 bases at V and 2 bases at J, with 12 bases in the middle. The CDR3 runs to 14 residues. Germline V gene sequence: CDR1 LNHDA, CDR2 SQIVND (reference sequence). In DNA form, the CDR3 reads TGTGCCAGTACCAGGGCTGGGGGCAATCAGCCCCAGCATTTT. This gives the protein CASTRAGGNQPQHF.

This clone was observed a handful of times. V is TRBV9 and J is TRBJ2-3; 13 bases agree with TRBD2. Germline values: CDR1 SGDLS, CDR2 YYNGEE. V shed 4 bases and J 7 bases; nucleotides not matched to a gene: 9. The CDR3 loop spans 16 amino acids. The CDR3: CASSPATSGRLNTQYF. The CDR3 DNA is TGTGCCAGCAGCCCAGCGACTAGCGGGAGGCTAAATACGCAGTATTTT.

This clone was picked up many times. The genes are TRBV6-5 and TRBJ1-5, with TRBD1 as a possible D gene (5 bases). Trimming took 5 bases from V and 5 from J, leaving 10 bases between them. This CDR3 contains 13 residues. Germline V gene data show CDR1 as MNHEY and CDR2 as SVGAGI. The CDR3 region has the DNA TGTGCCAGCAGTCCCAGGGATTATCAGCCCCAGCATTTT. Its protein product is CASSPRDYQPQHF.

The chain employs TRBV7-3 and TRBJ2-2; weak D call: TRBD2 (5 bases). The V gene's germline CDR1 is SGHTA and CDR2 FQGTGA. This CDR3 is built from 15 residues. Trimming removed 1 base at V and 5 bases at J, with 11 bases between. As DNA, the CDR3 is TGTGCCAGCAGCTTAAAGGCCCGAGGGACCGGGGAGCTGTTTTTT. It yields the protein CASSLKARGTGELFF.

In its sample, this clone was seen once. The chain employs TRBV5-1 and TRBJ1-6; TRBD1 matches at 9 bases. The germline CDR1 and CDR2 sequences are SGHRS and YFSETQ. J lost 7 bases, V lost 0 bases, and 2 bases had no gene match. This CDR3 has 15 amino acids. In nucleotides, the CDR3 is TGCGCCAGCAGCTTGGGGGGACAGGGAAATTCACCCCTCCACTTT. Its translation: CASSLGGQGNSPLHF.

Written as DNA, the CDR3 is TGCGCCAGCAGTCTCCACAGGGGGGCTGAAGCTTTCTTT. This gives the protein CASSLHRGAEAFF. The gene calls are TRBV4-1 and TRBJ1-1, with TRBD1 identical over 8 bases. From germline, CDR1 is MGHRA and CDR2 YSYEKL. The CDR3 extends over 13 amino acids. J lost 6 bases, V lost 6 bases, and 6 bases had no gene match.

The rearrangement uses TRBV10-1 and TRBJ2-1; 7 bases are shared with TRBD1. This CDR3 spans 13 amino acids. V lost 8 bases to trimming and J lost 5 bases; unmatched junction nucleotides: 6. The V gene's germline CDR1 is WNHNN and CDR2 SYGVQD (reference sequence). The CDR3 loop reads CASSQGRDNEQFF. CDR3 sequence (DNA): TGCGCCAGCTCACAGGGGCGGGACAATGAGCAGTTCTTC.

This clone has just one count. Written as DNA, the CDR3 is TGTGCCACCAGCATCGGGACTAGCGGGAGCACAGATACGCAGTATTTT. Its translation is CATSIGTSGSTDTQYF. V gene TRBV15 combines with J gene TRBJ2-3, with 12 bases aligning to TRBD2. Germline CDR1 is LNHNV and CDR2 is YYDKDF (reference sequence). This CDR3 has 16 amino acids. Losses at the gene ends were 4 bases for V and 0 bases for J; bases not matched to a gene: 2. The full variable domain, rest sourced from reference TRBV15 and TRBJ2-3, is DAMVIQNPRYQVTQFGKPVTLSCSQTLNHNVMYWYQQKSSQAPKLLFHYYDKDFNNEADTPDNFQSRRPNTSFCFLDIRSPGLGDTAMYLCATSIGTSGSTDTQYFGPGTRLTVL.

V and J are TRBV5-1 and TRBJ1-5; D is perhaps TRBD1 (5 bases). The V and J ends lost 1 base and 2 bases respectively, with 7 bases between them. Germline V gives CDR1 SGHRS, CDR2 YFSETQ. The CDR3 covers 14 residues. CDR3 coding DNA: TGCGCCAGCAGCTTGTCGGGGGGCAATCAGCCCCAGCATTTT. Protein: CASSLSGGNQPQHF.

This CDR3 is CASSSLRVAGSSSGANVLTF. CDR3 sequence (DNA): TGTGCCAGCAGCTCCCTAAGGGTAGCGGGGTCTAGCTCTGGGGCCAACGTCCTGACTTTC. The rearrangement links TRBV7-3 to TRBJ2-6; 8 nucleotides align to TRBD2. The germline gives CDR1 SGHTA, CDR2 FQGTGA. Trimming at V came to 4 bases and at J to 0 bases, leaving 14 bases not matched to a gene. The CDR3 covers 20 residues.

The CDR3 protein is CASSLAGSSTDTQYF. The CDR3 DNA follows: TGTGCCAGCAGCTTAGCCGGGAGTAGCACAGATACGCAGTATTTT. The chain uses TRBV7-8 and TRBJ2-3, with D possibly being TRBD2 (6 bases). In germline, CDR1 is SGHVS, CDR2 FQNEAQ. Between the trimmed V and J ends, which lost 0 bases and 0 bases, there was a span of 7 bases. The CDR3 length is 15 residues.